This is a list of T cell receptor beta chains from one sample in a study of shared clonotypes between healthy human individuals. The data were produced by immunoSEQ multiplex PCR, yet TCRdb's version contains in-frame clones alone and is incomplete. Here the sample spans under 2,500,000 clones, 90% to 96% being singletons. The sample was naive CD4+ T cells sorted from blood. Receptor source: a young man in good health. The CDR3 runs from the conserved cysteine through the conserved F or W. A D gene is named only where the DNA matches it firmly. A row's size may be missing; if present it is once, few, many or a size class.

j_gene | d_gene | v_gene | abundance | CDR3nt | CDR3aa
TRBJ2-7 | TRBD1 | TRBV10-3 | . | TGTGCCATTGGGACCTCCGGGACAGCGTACGAGCAGTACTTC | CAIGTSGTAYEQYF
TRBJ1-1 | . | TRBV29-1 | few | TGCAGCGGGGGGAACACTGAAGCTTTCTTT | CSGGNTEAFF
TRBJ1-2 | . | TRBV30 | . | TGTGCCTGGAGTCCGGGAGGGATAAACTATGGCTACACCTTC | CAWSPGGINYGYTF
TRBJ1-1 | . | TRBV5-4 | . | TGTGCCAGCAGCTTGGGGGGGCAGGGGACCCTGGAAGCTTTCTTT | CASSLGGQGTLEAFF
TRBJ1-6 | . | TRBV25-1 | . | TGTGCCAGCAGTGAACGGGGGGTAGGGTCACCCCTCCACTTT | CASSERGVGSPLHF
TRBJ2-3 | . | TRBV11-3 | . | TGTGCCAGCAGCCGCGGACTGAGCACAGATACGCAGTATTTT | CASSRGLSTDTQYF
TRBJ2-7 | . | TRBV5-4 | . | TGTGCCAGCAGCTTCACAGGTTCGTACGAGCAGTACTTC | CASSFTGSYEQYF
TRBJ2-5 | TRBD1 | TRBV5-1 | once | TGCGCCAGCAGCCTAAGACAGGGGGAGACCCAGTACTTC | CASSLRQGETQYF
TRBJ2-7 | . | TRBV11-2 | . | TGTGCCAGCACCCTAACTGTGGGCGGGACCGCCTACGAGCAGTACTTC | CASTLTVGGTAYEQYF
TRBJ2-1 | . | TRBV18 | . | TGTGCCAGCTCACCAGCGCGGGAATACAATGAGCAGTTCTTC | CASSPAREYNEQFF
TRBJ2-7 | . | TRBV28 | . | TGTGCCAGCAGTCCGCGAAAGGACGAGCAGTACTTC | CASSPRKDEQYF
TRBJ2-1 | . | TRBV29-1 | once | TGCAGCGTTGGAAGGCAGGAAAGTTACAATGAGCAGTTCTTC | CSVGRQESYNEQFF
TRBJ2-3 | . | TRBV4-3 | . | TGCGCCAGCAGCCAAGAGGACCTCTCTGATACGCAGTATTTT | CASSQEDLSDTQYF
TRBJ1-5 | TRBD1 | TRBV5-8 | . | TGTGCCAGCAGCGTGACAGGGGTTGGACGTCAGCCCCAGCATTTT | CASSVTGVGRQPQHF
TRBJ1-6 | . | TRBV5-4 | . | TGTGCCAGCAGCCCCGGCGGGGGCTCCTATAATTCACCCCTCCACTTT | CASSPGGGSYNSPLHF
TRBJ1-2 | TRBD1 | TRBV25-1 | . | TGTGCCAGCAGTCATCCCCTGGGACAGGGGGTTGGCTACACCTTC | CASSHPLGQGVGYTF
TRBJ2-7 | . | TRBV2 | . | TGTGCCAGCAGCCGAGGGGCCTACGAGCAGTACTTC | CASSRGAYEQYF
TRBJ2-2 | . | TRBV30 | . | TGTGCCTGGAGTAAAGACAGACTAAACACCGGGGAGCTGTTTTTT | CAWSKDRLNTGELFF
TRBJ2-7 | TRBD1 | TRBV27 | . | TGTGCCAGCAGATCATGGACAGGGGCCTACGAGCAGTACTTC | CASRSWTGAYEQYF
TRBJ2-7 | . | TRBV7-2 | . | TGTGCCAGCAGCCTAGGTTCCTACGAGCAGTACTTC | CASSLGSYEQYF
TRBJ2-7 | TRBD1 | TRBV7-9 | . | TGTGCCAGCAGCCACGGTCTTGGGACAGGGAACTACGAGCAGTACTTC | CASSHGLGTGNYEQYF
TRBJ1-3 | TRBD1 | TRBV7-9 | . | TGTGCCAGCAGCGGCCGACAGGGTAATAGGAACACCATATATTTT | CASSGRQGNRNTIYF
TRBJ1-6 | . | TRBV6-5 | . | TGTGCCAGCAGTCCCGAACGCTGGAAGGATTCACCCCTCCACTTT | CASSPERWKDSPLHF
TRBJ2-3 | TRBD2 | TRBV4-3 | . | TGCGCCAGCAGCCAAGAAGGCAGCGGGACCACAGATACGCAGTATTTT | CASSQEGSGTTDTQYF
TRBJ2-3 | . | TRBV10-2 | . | TGCGCCAGCAGACCGGACCTCTACACAGATACGCAGTATTTT | CASRPDLYTDTQYF
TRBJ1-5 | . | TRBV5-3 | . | TGTGCCAGAAGCTTGGGGGGTAGCAATCAGCCCCAGCATTTT | CARSLGGSNQPQHF
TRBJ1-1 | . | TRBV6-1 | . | TGTGCCAGCAGTGCGAGAGCGAACACTGAAGCTTTCTTT | CASSARANTEAFF
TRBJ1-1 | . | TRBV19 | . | TGTGCCAGTATGGGGAGTTGGACTGAAGCTTTCTTT | CASMGSWTEAFF
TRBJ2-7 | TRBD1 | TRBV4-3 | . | TGCGCCAGCAGCCAAGAGGACAGGGGGTACGAGCAGTACTTC | CASSQEDRGYEQYF
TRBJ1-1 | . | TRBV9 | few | TGTGCCAGCAGCGTGGCAGGGTTTACTGAAGCTTTCTTT | CASSVAGFTEAFF
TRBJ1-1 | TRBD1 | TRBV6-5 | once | TGTGCCAGCAGTTACTCGGTAGACAGGGTACACACTGAAGCTTTCTTT | CASSYSVDRVHTEAFF
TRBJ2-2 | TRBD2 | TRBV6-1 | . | TGTGCCAGCAGTGAACGACGGACGGGAGGGTCCGGGGAGCTGTTTTTT | CASSERRTGGSGELFF
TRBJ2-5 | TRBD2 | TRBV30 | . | TGTGCCTGGAGTGTATCTCGGACTAGCAGTCGAGAGACCCAGTACTTC | CAWSVSRTSSRETQYF
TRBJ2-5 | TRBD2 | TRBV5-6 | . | TGTGCCAGCAGCTTGGGTCTAGCGGGTCCCAATCTTCTAGACCAGTACTTC | CASSLGLAGPNLLDQYF
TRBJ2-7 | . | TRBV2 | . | TGTGCCAGCAGTGTATCAGGAACCTACGAGCAGTACTTC | CASSVSGTYEQYF
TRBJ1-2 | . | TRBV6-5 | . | TGTGCCAGCAGTTACTCGAGTATCCACTATGGCTACACCTTC | CASSYSSIHYGYTF
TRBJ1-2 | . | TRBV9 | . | TGTGCCAGCTCCTTCGGTCGGGCGGAGTCAGGCTACACCTTC | CASSFGRAESGYTF
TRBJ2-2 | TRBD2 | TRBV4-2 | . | TGTGCCAGCAGCCAAGATAATAAGCGGGGGTTCACCGGGGAGCTGTTTTTT | CASSQDNKRGFTGELFF
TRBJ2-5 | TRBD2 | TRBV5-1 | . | TGCGCCAGCAGCATAGCGGGGGGCCAAGAGACCCAGTACTTC | CASSIAGGQETQYF
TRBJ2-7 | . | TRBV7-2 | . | TGTGCCAGCAGCTTAGTTCGGGGCGTAAACTCCTACGAGCAGTACTTC | CASSLVRGVNSYEQYF
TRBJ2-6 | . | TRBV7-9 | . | TGTGCCAGCAGCTCGCTGAGCAGGGGGGTACCTGGGGCCAACGTCCTGACTTTC | CASSSLSRGVPGANVLTF
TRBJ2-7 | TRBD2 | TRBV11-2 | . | TGTGCCAGCAGCGGCTCTAGCGGGAGCTCCTACGAGCAGTACTTC | CASSGSSGSSYEQYF
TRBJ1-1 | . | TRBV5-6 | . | TGTGCCAGCAGCCAAGGGGGTAAGGTGACTGAAGCTTTCTTT | CASSQGGKVTEAFF
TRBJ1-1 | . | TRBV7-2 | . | TGTGCCAGCAGCCCCCGGATGAACACTGAAGCTTTCTTT | CASSPRMNTEAFF
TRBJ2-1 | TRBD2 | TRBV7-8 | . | TGTGCCACCGATAAACCCCCGGCGGGGGGCGAGCAGTTCTTC | CATDKPPAGGEQFF
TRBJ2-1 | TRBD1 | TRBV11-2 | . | TGTGCCAGCAGCTTAGCTGGGACAGCTAATGAGCAGTTCTTC | CASSLAGTANEQFF
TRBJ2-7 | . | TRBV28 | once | TGTGCCAGCACTCGCGGGACAGCCGTTTACGAGCAGTACTTC | CASTRGTAVYEQYF
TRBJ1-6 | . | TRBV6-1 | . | TGTGCCAGCAGTGAAGCTTCACCCCTCCACTTT | CASSEASPLHF
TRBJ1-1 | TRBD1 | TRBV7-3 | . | TGTGCCAGCAGGCGGACAGGGGTGGCGAACACTGAAGCTTTCTTT | CASRRTGVANTEAFF
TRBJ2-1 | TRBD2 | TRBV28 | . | TGTGCCAGCAGCCCTAGCGGGAGGGCGGGGTACAATGAGCAGTTCTTC | CASSPSGRAGYNEQFF
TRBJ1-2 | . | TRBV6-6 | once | TGTGCCAGCAGGCGGGGTATTGGGGAGGGCTATGGCTACACCTTC | CASRRGIGEGYGYTF
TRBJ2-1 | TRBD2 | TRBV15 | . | TGTGCCACCAGCAGGGAGGGGACTAGCGTGGAGTTCTTC | CATSREGTSVEFF
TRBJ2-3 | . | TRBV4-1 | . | TGCGCCAGCAGCCTAAGTAACCGGGGCGGCGCAGATACGCAGTATTTT | CASSLSNRGGADTQYF